This TCR beta chain is from a study of human T cells and chemical hapten exposure. Study-wide findings and caveats: Sensitizing with DPC caused no change in TCRs above 1 in 1000 frequency.

This clonotype occurred many times. Its antigen is as yet unknown. Time point described: pre-sensitization, week 0. Sample treatment: therapeutic diphenylcyclopropenone sensitization with weekly scalp DPC. The germline V gene encodes CDR1 LNHDA and CDR2 SQIVND (reference sequence). Trimming removed 3 bases from V and 8 bases from J; junction bases left unmatched: 7. This CDR3 contains 14 residues. A single record per CDR3 protein comes from TCRdb applying MiXCR to the RACE reads. The repertoire holds 90,000 or so distinct CDR3 sequences, 7.5% to 9.5% seen once, with just over 2.5% in the top ten. The sequence derives from a man aged 35 to 55 with alopecia areata. Some clones in this sample may be carry-over from other donors' samples. This rearrangement joins TRBV19 to TRBJ2-1; TRBD2 matches at 7 bases. Material: whole blood, obtained in connection with sensitization to the hapten diphenylcyclopropenone (DPC). CDR3 DNA sequence: TGTGCCAGTAGTATGAGCGGGGAGAGGCATGAGCAGTTCTTC. Translation gives CASSMSGERHEQFF.